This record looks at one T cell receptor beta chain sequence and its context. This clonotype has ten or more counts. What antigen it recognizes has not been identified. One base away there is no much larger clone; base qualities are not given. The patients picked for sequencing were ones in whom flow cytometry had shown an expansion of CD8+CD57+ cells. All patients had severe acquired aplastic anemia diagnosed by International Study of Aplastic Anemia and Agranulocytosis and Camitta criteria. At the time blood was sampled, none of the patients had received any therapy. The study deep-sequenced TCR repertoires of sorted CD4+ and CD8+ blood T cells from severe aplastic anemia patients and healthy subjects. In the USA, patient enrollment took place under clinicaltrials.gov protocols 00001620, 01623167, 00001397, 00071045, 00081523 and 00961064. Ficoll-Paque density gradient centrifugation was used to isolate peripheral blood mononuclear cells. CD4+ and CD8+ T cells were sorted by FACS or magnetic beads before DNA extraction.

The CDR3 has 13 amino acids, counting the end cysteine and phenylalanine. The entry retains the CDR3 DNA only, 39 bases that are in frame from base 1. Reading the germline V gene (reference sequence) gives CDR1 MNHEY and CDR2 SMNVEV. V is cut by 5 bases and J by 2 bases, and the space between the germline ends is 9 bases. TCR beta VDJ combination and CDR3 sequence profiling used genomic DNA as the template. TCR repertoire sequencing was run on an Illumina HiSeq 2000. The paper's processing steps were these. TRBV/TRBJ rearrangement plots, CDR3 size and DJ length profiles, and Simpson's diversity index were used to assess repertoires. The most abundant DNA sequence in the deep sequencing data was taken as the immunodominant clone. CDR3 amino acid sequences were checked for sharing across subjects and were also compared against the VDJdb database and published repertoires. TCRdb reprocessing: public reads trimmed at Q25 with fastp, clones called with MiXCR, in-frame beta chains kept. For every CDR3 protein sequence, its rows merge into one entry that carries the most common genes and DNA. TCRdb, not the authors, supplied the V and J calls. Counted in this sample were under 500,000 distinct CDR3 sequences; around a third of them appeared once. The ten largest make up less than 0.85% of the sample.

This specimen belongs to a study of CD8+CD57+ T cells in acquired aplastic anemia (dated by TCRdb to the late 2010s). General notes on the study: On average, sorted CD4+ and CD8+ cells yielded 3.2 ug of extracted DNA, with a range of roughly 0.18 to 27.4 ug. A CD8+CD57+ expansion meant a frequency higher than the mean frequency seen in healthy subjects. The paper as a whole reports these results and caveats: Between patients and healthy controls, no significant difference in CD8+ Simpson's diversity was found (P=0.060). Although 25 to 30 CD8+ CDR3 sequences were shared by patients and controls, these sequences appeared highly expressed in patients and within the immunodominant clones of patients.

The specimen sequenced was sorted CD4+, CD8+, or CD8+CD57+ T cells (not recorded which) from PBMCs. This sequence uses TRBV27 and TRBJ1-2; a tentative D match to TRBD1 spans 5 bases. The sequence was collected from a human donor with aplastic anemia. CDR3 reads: CASSPTDNYGYTF. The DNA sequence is TGTGCCAGCAGTCCGACAGACAACTATGGCTACACCTTC.